The 15 T cell receptor beta chains below were found in one sample sequenced in a study of shared T cell receptors in the human thymus. TCRdb's table, derived via immunoSEQ multiplex PCR, lists solely in-frame clones and lacks some. The profile covers about 380,000 clones, with about 95% appearing a single time and roughly 0.021% taken by the ten largest. Sequencing input: thymocytes. The source is a human donor.

This chain connects TRBV29-1 to TRBJ2-1; tentative D call: TRBD2 (7 bases). Germline V gives CDR1 SQVTM, CDR2 ANQGSEA. V was pared by 7 bases and J by 3 bases, with 22 bases between. There are 16 residues in the CDR3. For the CDR3, the DNA is TGCAGCGCTGGGGCGGGGGCTCCAGGGGACTACAATGAGCAGTTCTTC. Translation gives CSAGAGAPGDYNEQFF.

The chain recombines TRBV5-6 with TRBJ2-3, with 10 positions matching TRBD1. There are 17 residues in the CDR3. V was pared by 3 bases and J by 0 bases, with 7 bases of the junction left unmatched. CDR1 and CDR2 from the germline V gene are SGHDT and YYEEEE. CDR3 residues: CASSSKTGGKSTDTQYF. The CDR3 region has the DNA TGTGCCAGCAGCTCCAAGACAGGGGGCAAAAGCACAGATACGCAGTATTTT.

The chain couples TRBV11-2 to TRBJ2-1; 7 positions match TRBD2. This CDR3 is 14 amino acids long. The germline gives CDR1 SGHAT, CDR2 FQNNGV. The V and J ends lost 4 bases and 10 bases, in that order; junction bases with no gene match: 10. Written as DNA, the CDR3 is TGTGCCAGCAGCTCCGGACTAGTGGCAGACGAGCAGTTCTTC. Translated: CASSSGLVADEQFF.

The chain couples TRBV28 to TRBJ2-7; the D gene is possibly TRBD2 (5 bases). The CDR3 is 14 amino acids. Germline CDR1 is MDHEN and CDR2 is SYDVKM. Trimming left V 8 bases short and J 5 bases short, with 19 bases between. The CDR3: CASRNLRGAHEQYF. The CDR3 DNA reads as TGTGCCAGCCGGAACTTACGGGGTGCCCACGAGCAGTACTTC.

The chain is built from TRBV5-1 and TRBJ1-1, with no clear D. V shed 1 base and J shed 3 bases, with 10 bases lying between them. Germline V CDR1 and CDR2: SGHRS, YFSETQ. The CDR3 has 14 residues. CDR3 protein: CASSLKQMDTEAFF. Written as DNA, the CDR3 is TGCGCCAGCAGCTTGAAACAGATGGACACTGAAGCTTTCTTT.

As concerns this clone: Other DNA sequences in this specimen translate into the identical CDR3. The chain couples TRBV30 to TRBJ2-5; D unclear. The V gene's germline CDR1 is GTSNPN and CDR2 SVGIG (reference sequence). The CDR3 contains 11 residues. V shed 0 bases and J shed 5 bases, with 4 bases lying between them. The CDR3 region is CAWSVRETQYF. CDR3 sequence (DNA): TGTGCCTGGAGTGTACGGGAGACCCAGTACTTC.

The V call is TRBV15, the J call TRBJ2-5; D may be TRBD2 (6 bases). Germline V CDR1 and CDR2: LNHNV, YYDKDF (reference sequence). With 0 bases removed from V and 7 bases from J, the gap between germline ends came to 24 bases. CDR3 length: 18 residues. CDR3 sequence: CATSRDLGSGPRMGTQYF. The CDR3 DNA sequence: TGTGCCACCAGCAGAGATCTTGGGAGCGGGCCGAGAATGGGGACCCAGTACTTC.

The gene calls are TRBV28 and TRBJ1-2; the D is unclear. Deletions cut 6 bases from V and 5 bases from J, with 16 bases between. The CDR3 runs 14 residues. Germline-derived CDR1 and CDR2 are MDHEN and SYDVKM. The CDR3 DNA reads TGTGCCAGCAGCCCCCTAGGGCACCCGTATGGCTACACCTTC. It specifies CASSPLGHPYGYTF.

V and J are TRBV4-3 and TRBJ2-7; 11 bases align to TRBD2. With V trimmed by 3 bases and J by 6 bases, 4 bases remained unmatched. CDR3 length: 14 amino acids. Germline V gives CDR1 LGHNA, CDR2 YSLEER. This CDR3 is CASSQGLAAGEQYF. CDR3 bases: TGCGCCAGCAGCCAGGGACTAGCGGCGGGCGAGCAGTACTTC.

This chain uses TRBV19 with TRBJ2-1; D unclear. V lost 5 bases to trimming and J lost 7 bases, with 6 bases between them. Germline V CDR1 and CDR2: LNHDA, SQIVND (reference sequence). This CDR3 comprises 11 residues. CDR3 nucleotides: TGTGCCAGTAGTCTGACGAATGAGCAGTTCTTC. Translating it yields CASSLTNEQFF.

The chain recombines TRBV7-9 with TRBJ2-7; either TRBD1 or TRBD2 may supply D (5 bases each). This CDR3 is built from 15 residues. Germline values: CDR1 SEHNR, CDR2 FQNEAQ (reference sequence). V lost 5 bases and J lost 4, with 18 bases in between. CDR3 DNA sequence: TGTGCCAGCAGCCACAACGGCAGGGAGAAGTACGAGCAGTACTTC. Translating it yields CASSHNGREKYEQYF.

This rearrangement joins TRBV19 to TRBJ2-2; TRBD2 matches at 12 bases. This CDR3 is 17 amino acids long. J lost 4 bases, V lost 5 bases, and 8 bases had no gene match. Germline V gene data show CDR1 as LNHDA and CDR2 as SQIVND (reference sequence). The CDR3 reads CASSLSRLAGVTGELFF. The CDR3 bases are TGTGCCAGTAGTCTATCCCGACTAGCGGGAGTCACCGGGGAGCTGTTTTTT.

In its sample, this clone was seen once. The chain couples TRBV7-9 to TRBJ2-2; 9 bases agree with TRBD1. The junction had 9 bases not matched to a gene; V was cut back by 4 bases and J by 6 bases. Per the germline V gene, CDR1 is SEHNR and CDR2 is FQNEAQ (reference sequence). There are 16 residues in the CDR3. In DNA form, the CDR3 reads TGTGCCAGCAGCTCAACCGGGACAGGGTATCCCGGGGAGCTGTTTTTT. Translated: CASSSTGTGYPGELFF.

The chain uses TRBV29-1 and TRBJ2-3, with D unresolved. Deletions cut 4 bases from V and 0 bases from J, with 17 bases between. The CDR3 is made up of 16 amino acids. Germline V gene sequence: CDR1 SQVTM, CDR2 ANQGSEA. CDR3 bases: TGCAGCGTTGCCGGTATTCACCAGACTAGCACAGATACGCAGTATTTT. Protein sequence: CSVAGIHQTSTDTQYF.

The CDR3 reads CASSQEVQTSSYEQYF. As DNA, the CDR3 is TGTGCCAGCAGCCAGGAGGTACAGACGAGCTCCTACGAGCAGTACTTC. The V gene is TRBV11-2, the J gene TRBJ2-7; possibly TRBD2 for D (5 bases). This CDR3 is built from 16 residues. Germline CDR1 SGHAT, CDR2 FQNNGV. V lost 5 bases and J 0 bases, leaving 17 bases between the germline ends.